This T cell receptor (beta chain) was sequenced during a study of cytomegalovirus exposure and HLA in healthy donors. Looking at the study overall: Roughly 92 million unique TCRs, all from HLA-typed donors, were included in an early release of the data.

Findings and limits, study-wide: Further analysis, carried out later, found HLA-associated TCR beta chains more clonally expanded than equally common other chains. Later analysis identified a missense DCLRE1C variant that was linked to TCR beta V- and J-gene trimming.

Concerning this clone itself: Its cognate antigen is unknown.

V lost 6 bases and J lost 6; bases outside the gene matches: 8. Germline CDR1 and CDR2: MDHEN and SYDVKM. This CDR3 contains 14 residues. Healthy people donating bone marrow made up the donors. The PCR had 60 Vbeta and 13 Jbeta primers. Profiling relied on immunoSEQ multiplex PCR, and the TCRdb table lists in-frame clones only, not all of them. The profile shows fewer than 180,000 clones, 79% of them singletons. The rearrangement joins TRBV28 to TRBJ2-7; 10 positions agree with TRBD1. Material: PBMCs. This sequence was found in a man aged 45-60 years in good health and CMV-seropositive. The DNA of the CDR3 is TGTGCCAGCAGGCTAACCGGGACAGGGGCCGAGCAGTACTTC. Its protein product is CASRLTGTGAEQYF.